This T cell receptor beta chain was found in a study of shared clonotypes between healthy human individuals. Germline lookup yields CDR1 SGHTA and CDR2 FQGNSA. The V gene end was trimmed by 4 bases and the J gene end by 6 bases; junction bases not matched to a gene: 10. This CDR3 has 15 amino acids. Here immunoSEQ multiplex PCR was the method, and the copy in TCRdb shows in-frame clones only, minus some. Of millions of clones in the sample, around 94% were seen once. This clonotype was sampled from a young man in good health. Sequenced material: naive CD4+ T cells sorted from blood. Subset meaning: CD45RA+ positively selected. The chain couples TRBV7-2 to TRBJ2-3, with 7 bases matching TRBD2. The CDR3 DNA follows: TGTGCCAGCAGCTCAGCCGGGGCGGGAGCTGATACGCAGTATTTT. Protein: CASSSAGAGADTQYF.